This T cell receptor beta chain was documented in a study of graft-versus-host responses after intestinal transplantation. Study context: Recipients obtained multivisceral, liver-intestinal, or isolated intestinal transplants. Every recipient had anti-thymocyte globulin induction and roughly three years of tacrolimus plus steroids.

Trimming stripped 5 bases from V and 8 bases from J, with 16 bases between. The CDR3 spans 15 residues. The V gene's germline CDR1 is SEHNR and CDR2 FQNEAQ (reference sequence). Study-level results: Marrow from the recipient contained GvH clones, some of which had appeared first in ileum or blood. The study associated peak circulating GvH clone levels with early post-transplant HvG declines.

With respect to this clone: The antigen is undetermined.

The table came from immunoSEQ multiplex PCR; TCRdb's copy has only in-frame clones and leaves some out. This sample carries over 90,000 clones, 80% to 95% of them seen once, and the ten largest clones take around 1.2%. This sequence originates from a human donor who received an intestinal transplant. The specimen comprised unstimulated CD8+ T cells sorted from spleen or lymph node cells, sampled before intestinal transplant. The chain couples TRBV7-9 to TRBJ1-6, with D perhaps TRBD1 (6 bases). DNA of the CDR3: TGTGCCAGCAGCCCACCCAACAGGGAGGATTCACCCCTCCACTTT. This translates into CASSPPNREDSPLHF. The whole variable domain, filled in from reference TRBV7-9 and TRBJ1-6, reads DTGVSQNPRHKITKRGQNVTFRCDPISEHNRLYWYRQTLGQGPEFLTYFQNEAQLEKSRLLSDRFSAERPKGSFSTLEIQRTEQGDSAMYLCASSPPNREDSPLHFGNGTRLTVT.